Listed below are T cell receptor beta chains from one sample, sequenced in a study of chemoradiotherapy in HPV16-positive cancers. Some clones are missing from TCRdb's copy, which holds only in-frame ones; the method was immunoSEQ multiplex PCR. The table lists 8,500 to 10,000 clones, approximately 78% of them singletons. This specimen was acquired from a patient who underwent chemoradiotherapy. These receptors were taken from a human donor with HPV-associated anogenital cancer. Both conserved end residues are part of each CDR3. D genes are given only for firm matches. Clone size, where shown, is once, few, many, or a class for clones that have expanded.

v_call: TRBV11-3; d_call: -; clone_size: -; j_call: TRBJ2-7; cdr3_aa: CASSLGGGHEQYF; cdr3_nt: TGTGCCAGCAGCTTAGGGGGGGGCCACGAGCAGTACTTC
v_call: TRBV19; d_call: -; clone_size: -; j_call: TRBJ1-3; cdr3_aa: CASRTIADSGNTIYF; cdr3_nt: TGTGCCAGTAGAACAATAGCCGACTCTGGAAACACCATATATTTT
v_call: TRBV10-1; d_call: -; clone_size: -; j_call: TRBJ2-7; cdr3_aa: CASSEGPGTYEQYF; cdr3_nt: TGCGCCAGCAGTGAAGGGCCCGGAACCTACGAGCAGTACTTC
v_call: TRBV10-3; d_call: -; clone_size: -; j_call: TRBJ2-5; cdr3_aa: CAISENRLETQYF; cdr3_nt: TGTGCCATCAGTGAGAACAGATTGGAGACCCAGTACTTC
v_call: TRBV6-1; d_call: TRBD2; clone_size: -; j_call: TRBJ2-3; cdr3_aa: CASNELAGGQGTDTQYF; cdr3_nt: TGTGCCAGCAATGAGTTAGCGGGGGGGCAAGGTACAGATACGCAGTATTTT
v_call: TRBV2; d_call: -; clone_size: -; j_call: TRBJ1-2; cdr3_aa: CASGEGWGPTTGYTF; cdr3_nt: TGTGCCAGCGGGGAGGGGTGGGGGCCTACTACGGGCTACACCTTC
v_call: TRBV4-1; d_call: -; clone_size: few; j_call: TRBJ1-6; cdr3_aa: CASSQATGIVSPLHF; cdr3_nt: TGCGCCAGCAGCCAAGCAACAGGGATTGTTTCACCCCTCCACTTT
v_call: TRBV9; d_call: TRBD1; clone_size: -; j_call: TRBJ2-5; cdr3_aa: CASSGDRGLGETQYF; cdr3_nt: TGTGCCAGCAGCGGGGACAGGGGGCTTGGGGAGACCCAGTACTTC
v_call: TRBV5-6; d_call: -; clone_size: -; j_call: TRBJ1-2; cdr3_aa: CASSLARTSGYTF; cdr3_nt: TGTGCCAGCAGCTTGGCACGGACGTCTGGCTACACCTTC
v_call: TRBV7-9; d_call: TRBD2; clone_size: -; j_call: TRBJ2-1; cdr3_aa: CATGGTYSYNEQFF; cdr3_nt: TGTGCAACCGGGGGGACTTACTCCTACAATGAGCAGTTCTTC
v_call: TRBV7-8; d_call: -; clone_size: -; j_call: TRBJ2-7; cdr3_aa: CASSLGRSRLYEQYF; cdr3_nt: TGTGCCAGCAGCTTGGGACGGTCCCGTTTATACGAGCAGTACTTC
v_call: TRBV5-5; d_call: TRBD2; clone_size: -; j_call: TRBJ2-3; cdr3_aa: CASSSPRLAAQYF; cdr3_nt: TGTGCCAGCAGCTCCCCTCGACTAGCGGCGCAGTATTTT
v_call: TRBV11-3; d_call: -; clone_size: -; j_call: TRBJ2-3; cdr3_aa: CASSLSTDTQYF; cdr3_nt: TGTGCCAGCAGCTTAAGCACAGATACGCAGTATTTT
v_call: TRBV11-1; d_call: -; clone_size: -; j_call: TRBJ1-2; cdr3_aa: CASSPSGDYGYTF; cdr3_nt: TGTGCCAGCAGCCCATCAGGGGACTATGGCTACACCTTC
v_call: TRBV19; d_call: -; clone_size: -; j_call: TRBJ2-5; cdr3_aa: CASGTGRETQYF; cdr3_nt: TGTGCCAGTGGCACAGGTCGAGAGACCCAGTACTTC
v_call: TRBV6-5; d_call: -; clone_size: -; j_call: TRBJ2-5; cdr3_aa: CASSYQGRAETQYF; cdr3_nt: TGTGCCAGCAGTTACCAGGGGAGAGCAGAGACCCAGTACTTC
v_call: TRBV6-5; d_call: -; clone_size: -; j_call: TRBJ2-3; cdr3_aa: CASSYSGRAMDTQYF; cdr3_nt: TGTGCCAGCAGTTACTCTGGCCGGGCGATGGATACGCAGTATTTT
v_call: TRBV7-9; d_call: TRBD2; clone_size: -; j_call: TRBJ2-1; cdr3_aa: CASSPGAGTSWNEQFF; cdr3_nt: TGTGCCAGCAGCCCGGGGGCCGGGACTAGCTGGAATGAGCAGTTCTTC
v_call: TRBV4-3; d_call: TRBD1; clone_size: -; j_call: TRBJ2-7; cdr3_aa: CASSQVQGAYEQYF; cdr3_nt: TGCGCCAGCAGCCAAGTCCAGGGGGCTTACGAGCAGTACTTC
v_call: TRBV27; d_call: -; clone_size: -; j_call: TRBJ1-5; cdr3_aa: CASSPGGYSLNSNQPQHF; cdr3_nt: TGTGCCAGCAGTCCCGGGGGCTACTCATTAAATAGCAATCAGCCCCAGCATTTT
v_call: TRBV4-1; d_call: TRBD1; clone_size: -; j_call: TRBJ2-5; cdr3_aa: CASSQVVGTGVREETQYF; cdr3_nt: TGCGCCAGCAGCCAAGTAGTCGGGACAGGGGTACGGGAAGAGACCCAGTACTTC
v_call: TRBV5-6; d_call: TRBD2; clone_size: -; j_call: TRBJ2-3; cdr3_aa: CASSLDAGGTDTQYF; cdr3_nt: TGTGCCAGCAGCTTGGACGCGGGGGGCACAGATACGCAGTATTTT
v_call: TRBV4-1; d_call: -; clone_size: few; j_call: TRBJ2-7; cdr3_aa: CASSQDVTVGDEQYF; cdr3_nt: TGCGCCAGCAGCCAAGATGTGACAGTGGGGGACGAGCAGTACTTC
v_call: TRBV4-1; d_call: TRBD1; clone_size: -; j_call: TRBJ2-7; cdr3_aa: CASSPRQGTSYEQYF; cdr3_nt: TGCGCCAGCAGCCCGCGACAGGGGACGTCCTACGAGCAGTACTTC
v_call: TRBV7-8; d_call: -; clone_size: few; j_call: TRBJ1-6; cdr3_aa: CASSLNWSPNSPLHF; cdr3_nt: TGTGCCAGCAGCTTAAATTGGAGCCCCAATTCACCCCTCCACTTT
v_call: TRBV2; d_call: TRBD1; clone_size: -; j_call: TRBJ1-5; cdr3_aa: CASKTGLNQPQHF; cdr3_nt: TGTGCCAGCAAGACAGGGCTCAATCAGCCCCAGCATTTT
v_call: TRBV1; d_call: -; clone_size: -; j_call: TRBJ2-2; cdr3_aa: CTSSQGMRLAGGGKENGELFF; cdr3_nt: TGCACCAGCAGCCAAGGGATGAGACTAGCGGGGGGGGGAAAGGAGAACGGGGAGCTGTTTTTT
v_call: TRBV6-5; d_call: -; clone_size: -; j_call: TRBJ1-2; cdr3_aa: CASSYSVEVSGYTF; cdr3_nt: TGTGCCAGCAGTTACTCTGTGGAGGTCTCGGGCTACACCTTC
v_call: TRBV4-2; d_call: TRBD1; clone_size: -; j_call: TRBJ1-4; cdr3_aa: CASRPGTVGEKLFF; cdr3_nt: TGTGCCAGCAGGCCTGGGACAGTAGGGGAAAAACTGTTTTTT
v_call: TRBV4-3; d_call: -; clone_size: -; j_call: TRBJ2-3; cdr3_aa: CASSQRGTIDTDTQYF; cdr3_nt: TGCGCCAGCAGCCAACGAGGGACAATCGACACAGATACGCAGTATTTT
v_call: TRBV5-1; d_call: -; clone_size: -; j_call: TRBJ1-1; cdr3_aa: CASSPHQVERTEAFF; cdr3_nt: TGCGCCAGCAGCCCCCACCAGGTCGAACGCACTGAAGCTTTCTTT
v_call: TRBV7-9; d_call: TRBD1; clone_size: -; j_call: TRBJ1-3; cdr3_aa: CASSPGQVSGNTIYF; cdr3_nt: TGTGCCAGCAGCCCAGGACAGGTCTCTGGAAACACCATATATTTT
v_call: TRBV9; d_call: -; clone_size: -; j_call: TRBJ1-1; cdr3_aa: CASSGRNTEAFF; cdr3_nt: TGTGCCAGCAGCGGACGGAACACTGAAGCTTTCTTT
v_call: TRBV27; d_call: TRBD1; clone_size: -; j_call: TRBJ2-7; cdr3_aa: CASRIRTGGTYEQYF; cdr3_nt: TGTGCCAGCAGGATTAGGACAGGGGGGACCTACGAGCAGTACTTC
v_call: TRBV10-3; d_call: TRBD1; clone_size: few; j_call: TRBJ1-1; cdr3_aa: CAIKGAKENTEAFF; cdr3_nt: TGTGCCATCAAGGGGGCGAAGGAGAACACTGAAGCTTTCTTT
v_call: TRBV5-6; d_call: -; clone_size: once; j_call: TRBJ2-1; cdr3_aa: CASSGVGGNSYNEQFF; cdr3_nt: TGTGCCAGCAGCGGAGTAGGGGGGAACTCCTACAATGAGCAGTTCTTC
v_call: TRBV5-1; d_call: -; clone_size: -; j_call: TRBJ2-3; cdr3_aa: CASSINSDTQYF; cdr3_nt: TGCGCCAGCAGCATCAACTCAGATACGCAGTATTTT
v_call: TRBV6-1; d_call: -; clone_size: once; j_call: TRBJ1-2; cdr3_aa: CASSENPGRGYTF; cdr3_nt: TGTGCCAGCAGTGAAAACCCAGGGAGAGGCTACACCTTC
v_call: TRBV7-9; d_call: TRBD2; clone_size: once; j_call: TRBJ2-3; cdr3_aa: CASSSPTSPQGDTQYF; cdr3_nt: TGTGCCAGCAGCTCCCCGACTAGCCCCCAAGGGGATACGCAGTATTTT
v_call: TRBV4-3; d_call: TRBD1; clone_size: -; j_call: TRBJ2-7; cdr3_aa: CASSPQVGDSSYEQYF; cdr3_nt: TGCGCCAGCAGCCCCCAGGTTGGGGACAGCTCCTACGAGCAGTACTTC
v_call: TRBV15; d_call: -; clone_size: -; j_call: TRBJ1-1; cdr3_aa: CATSRNIQGTEAFF; cdr3_nt: TGTGCCACCAGTCGTAACATTCAGGGCACTGAAGCTTTCTTT
v_call: TRBV30; d_call: -; clone_size: -; j_call: TRBJ1-2; cdr3_aa: CAWSVPRQPSDGYTF; cdr3_nt: TGTGCCTGGAGTGTCCCCCGGCAGCCTTCCGATGGCTACACCTTC
v_call: TRBV7-6; d_call: TRBD2; clone_size: -; j_call: TRBJ2-1; cdr3_aa: CASSLFPAGGIAGEQFF; cdr3_nt: TGTGCCAGCAGCTTATTTCCAGCGGGGGGGATTGCGGGTGAGCAGTTCTTC
v_call: TRBV5-1; d_call: TRBD2; clone_size: -; j_call: TRBJ2-7; cdr3_aa: CASSLASGDYEEQYF; cdr3_nt: TGCGCCAGCAGCTTGGCCAGCGGGGATTACGAAGAGCAGTACTTC
v_call: TRBV30; d_call: -; clone_size: -; j_call: TRBJ1-5; cdr3_aa: CAWSVLLGDDQPQHF; cdr3_nt: TGTGCCTGGAGTGTACTATTAGGGGACGATCAGCCCCAGCATTTT
v_call: TRBV7-9; d_call: -; clone_size: few; j_call: TRBJ2-7; cdr3_aa: CASSSRPTLEQYF; cdr3_nt: TGTGCCAGCAGCTCTCGGCCTACCTTGGAGCAGTACTTC
v_call: TRBV4-3; d_call: -; clone_size: -; j_call: TRBJ1-1; cdr3_aa: CASSQGGHTEAFF; cdr3_nt: TGCGCCAGCAGCCAGGGCGGGCACACTGAAGCTTTCTTT
v_call: TRBV2; d_call: -; clone_size: once; j_call: TRBJ1-2; cdr3_aa: CASSRDINYGYTF; cdr3_nt: TGTGCCAGCAGCCGGGATATAAACTATGGCTACACCTTC
v_call: TRBV5-1; d_call: TRBD1; clone_size: -; j_call: TRBJ1-2; cdr3_aa: CASSPGETGGRGYTF; cdr3_nt: TGCGCCAGCAGCCCTGGAGAGACAGGGGGCAGGGGCTACACCTTC
v_call: TRBV2; d_call: TRBD1; clone_size: -; j_call: TRBJ2-7; cdr3_aa: CASKAGGLLFYEQYF; cdr3_nt: TGTGCCAGCAAGGCAGGGGGCCTCTTATTCTACGAGCAGTACTTC
v_call: TRBV9; d_call: TRBD2; clone_size: -; j_call: TRBJ2-5; cdr3_aa: CASSAARGLAGGTQETQYF; cdr3_nt: TGTGCCAGCAGCGCGGCAAGAGGACTAGCGGGGGGAACACAAGAGACCCAGTACTTC
v_call: TRBV9; d_call: -; clone_size: -; j_call: TRBJ2-5; cdr3_aa: CASSVQGKSPGETQYF; cdr3_nt: TGTGCCAGCAGCGTACAGGGTAAATCCCCCGGGGAGACCCAGTACTTC
v_call: TRBV7-9; d_call: TRBD1; clone_size: few; j_call: TRBJ2-2; cdr3_aa: CASSLGDRVAGELFF; cdr3_nt: TGTGCCAGCAGCTTAGGGGACAGGGTCGCCGGGGAGCTGTTTTTT
v_call: TRBV5-1; d_call: -; clone_size: -; j_call: TRBJ1-5; cdr3_aa: CASSLMTGGNQPQHF; cdr3_nt: TGCGCCAGCAGCTTGATGACGGGTGGCAATCAGCCCCAGCATTTT
v_call: TRBV14; d_call: TRBD2; clone_size: -; j_call: TRBJ2-7; cdr3_aa: CASSRGTSGDAYEQYF; cdr3_nt: TGTGCCAGCAGCAGAGGGACTAGCGGAGACGCCTACGAGCAGTACTTC
v_call: TRBV19; d_call: -; clone_size: -; j_call: TRBJ1-1; cdr3_aa: CASSIWGGPNTEAFF; cdr3_nt: TGTGCCAGTAGTATATGGGGAGGGCCAAACACTGAAGCTTTCTTT
v_call: TRBV30; d_call: -; clone_size: few; j_call: TRBJ1-1; cdr3_aa: CAWSTDSEAFF; cdr3_nt: TGTGCCTGGAGCACGGACAGTGAAGCTTTCTTT
v_call: TRBV5-6; d_call: TRBD1; clone_size: -; j_call: TRBJ1-6; cdr3_aa: CASSPRGGAYNSPLHF; cdr3_nt: TGTGCCAGCAGCCCCAGGGGGGGCGCCTATAATTCACCCCTCCACTTT